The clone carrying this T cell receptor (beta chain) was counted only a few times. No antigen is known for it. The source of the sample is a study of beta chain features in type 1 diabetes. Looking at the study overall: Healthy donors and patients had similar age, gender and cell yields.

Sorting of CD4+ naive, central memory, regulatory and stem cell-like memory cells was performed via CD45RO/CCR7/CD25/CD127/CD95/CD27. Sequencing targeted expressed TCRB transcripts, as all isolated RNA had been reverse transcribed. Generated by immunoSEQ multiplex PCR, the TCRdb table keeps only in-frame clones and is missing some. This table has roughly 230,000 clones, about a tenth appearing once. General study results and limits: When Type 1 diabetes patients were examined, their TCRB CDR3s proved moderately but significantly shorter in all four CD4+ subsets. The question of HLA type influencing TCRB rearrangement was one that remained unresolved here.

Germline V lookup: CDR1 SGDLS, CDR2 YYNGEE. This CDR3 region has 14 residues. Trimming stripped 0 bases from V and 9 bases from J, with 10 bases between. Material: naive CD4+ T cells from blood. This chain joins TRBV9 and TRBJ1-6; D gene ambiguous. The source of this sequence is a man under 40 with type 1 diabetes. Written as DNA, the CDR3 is TGTGCCAGCAGCGTAGGAGCCTCGTCTTCACCCCTCCACTTT. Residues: CASSVGASSSPLHF.